Shown below are 10 T cell receptor beta chains from a single sample sequenced in a study of OX40 agonist ivuxolimab in advanced cancers. The assay was immunoSEQ multiplex PCR, and TCRdb's table has in-frame clones only and misses some. This sample has roughly 87,000 clones, with around 93% found just once. Sequences were derived from CD4+ or CD8+ T cells sorted from blood, sampled in a trial of the OX40 agonist ivuxolimab. Every receptor here comes from an adult with an advanced solid tumor such as melanoma, head and neck, liver or kidney cancer.

For the CDR3, the DNA is TGTGCCAGCAGCTCCGGAGTGGGTTGGGATACGCAGTATTTT. Its translation is CASSSGVGWDTQYF. The chain carries TRBV7-3 and TRBJ2-3; D ambiguous. CDR3 size: 14 residues. V gave up 4 bases and J gave up 6 bases, with 14 bases separating them. Germline CDR1 is SGHTA and CDR2 is FQGTGA.

V and J are TRBV29-1 and TRBJ1-2; weak D call: TRBD1 (6 bases). Germline values: CDR1 SQVTM, CDR2 ANQGSEA. V was cut by 5 bases and J by 3 bases, with 16 bases left in between. CDR3 length: 14 residues. In DNA, the CDR3 is TGCAGCGTTCCCTCACAGGGTCCCCACTATGGCTACACCTTC. Protein sequence: CSVPSQGPHYGYTF. Variable domain in full (rest from reference TRBV29-1 and TRBJ1-2): SAVISQKPSRDICQRGTSLTIQCQVDSQVTMMFWYRQQPGQSLTLIATANQGSEATYESGFVIDKFPISRPNLTFSTLTVSNMSPEDSSIYLCSVPSQGPHYGYTFGSGTRLTVV.

The chain joins TRBV27 to TRBJ2-3; D is undetermined. V was cut by 3 bases and J by 3 bases, with 7 bases left in between. The CDR3 runs 13 residues. Germline V gene lookup returns CDR1 MNHEY and CDR2 SMNVEV (reference sequence). The CDR3 DNA reads TGTGCCAGCAGTTTCGGTTTGACAGATACGCAGTATTTT. This encodes CASSFGLTDTQYF.

V usage is TRBV14 and J usage is TRBJ1-2; 8 positions agree with TRBD1. J gave up 5 bases and V 1 base, and 12 bases lay outside the gene matches. Germline CDR1 SGHDN, CDR2 FVKESK. The CDR3 is 17 residues long. The CDR3 sequence is CASSQVLSYRGFYGYTF. The CDR3 bases are TGTGCCAGCAGCCAAGTTCTATCCTACAGGGGGTTTTATGGCTACACCTTC. Based on the CDR3 plus reference TRBV14 and TRBJ1-2, the full variable domain is EAGVTQFPSHSVIEKGQTVTLRCDPISGHDNLYWYRRVMGKEIKFLLHFVKESKQDESGMPNNRFLAERTGGTYSTLKVQPAELEDSGVYFCASSQVLSYRGFYGYTFGSGTRLTVV.

The chain has TRBV6-5 and TRBJ2-3, with 7 bases lining up with TRBD1. Germline V gene data show CDR1 as MNHEY and CDR2 as SVGAGI. V lost 0 bases to trimming and J lost 4 bases; unmatched junction nucleotides: 7. This CDR3 is 16 amino acids long. CDR3 region: CASSYSEGAEADTQYF. CDR3 nucleotide sequence: TGTGCCAGCAGTTACTCCGAGGGGGCGGAGGCAGATACGCAGTATTTT.

The chain combines TRBV5-8 with TRBJ1-1; tentative D call: TRBD1 (6 bases). The CDR3 sequence is 15 residues long. Germline CDR1 and CDR2: SGHTS and YDEGEE. The germline V and J ends were trimmed by 4 bases and 1 base, with 14 bases remaining between them. The CDR3 reads CASSAQGHQNTEAFF. The CDR3 DNA reads as TGTGCCAGCAGCGCGCAGGGACACCAGAACACTGAAGCTTTCTTT.

The chain links TRBV9 to TRBJ1-4; D is possibly TRBD1 (6 bases). Germline values: CDR1 SGDLS, CDR2 YYNGEE. Between the trimmed V and J ends, which lost 4 bases and 7 bases, there was a span of 17 bases. CDR3 length: 15 residues. For the CDR3, the DNA is TGTGCCAGCAGCTCAGGAGGGGGAAGTGTTGAAAAACTGTTTTTT. It specifies CASSSGGGSVEKLFF.

This clone occurred a few times. This rearrangement joins TRBV5-1 to TRBJ2-7, with a possible D match to TRBD1 (6 bases). Germline V gene data show CDR1 as SGHRS and CDR2 as YFSETQ. V lost 4 bases and J 6 bases, leaving 11 bases between the germline ends. This CDR3 has 12 residues. In DNA form, the CDR3 reads TGCGCCAGCAGCCCGGAAGGGGGCGAGCAGTACTTC. It is translated as CASSPEGGEQYF.

The chain employs TRBV5-1 and TRBJ2-7; weak D call: TRBD2 (6 bases). The V and J ends lost 3 bases and 2 bases respectively, with 9 bases between them. CDR3 length: 13 residues. Per germline, CDR1 SGHRS and CDR2 YFSETQ. The CDR3: CASSSAGTYEQYF. The CDR3 nucleotides are TGCGCCAGCAGCTCGGCGGGGACCTACGAGCAGTACTTC.

The chain recombines TRBV4-2 with TRBJ1-2; 7 positions agree with TRBD1. The germline V gene encodes CDR1 LGHNA and CDR2 YNFKEQ. The CDR3 runs 15 residues. V was pared by 1 base and J by 4 bases, with 6 bases of the junction left unmatched. As DNA, the CDR3 is TGTGCCAGCAGCCAAGGAGGGACAGCCATCTATGGCTACACCTTC. Its translation: CASSQGGTAIYGYTF.